This entry lists 16 T cell receptor beta chains sequenced from one sample in a study of control samples from healthy donors and cancer patients (dated by TCRdb to 2018 to 2021). The method behind the library was the immunoSEQ multiplex PCR assay. The table comes from immuneACCESS by way of TCRdb, which keeps in-frame sequences with V and J called. Part of the clones is missing from these tables; in studies checked, under half for an unresolved V gene and the rest for unknown reasons. This sample is represented by 25,000 to 35,000 clones; approximately 94% of them were singletons. The top ten clonotypes cover under 8% of the sample. Source material: blood. The source of these receptors is a man between 60 and 75 years old in good health.

The V gene is TRBV28, the J gene TRBJ1-5; D perhaps matches TRBD1 (5 bases). The CDR3 extends over 14 amino acids. Germline CDR1 is MDHEN and CDR2 is SYDVKM. Trimming removed 6 bases at V and 3 bases at J, with 12 bases between. CDR3 sequence reads: CASSYDSLNQPQHF. CDR3 sequence (DNA): TGTGCCAGCAGCTATGACAGCCTCAATCAGCCCCAGCATTTT.

V gene TRBV21-1 combines with J gene TRBJ2-3; the table's D gene call, TRBD2, was not cross checked with the DNA. TRBV21-1 is a documented pseudogene. The CDR3 spans 15 residues. The CDR3 DNA reads TGTGCCAGATATAGCGGGGGAACTAGCACAGATACGCAGTATTTT. Translating it yields CARYSGGTSTDTQYF.

The sample holds one count of this clone. The chain is built from TRBV5-1 and TRBJ1-2; 9 bases line up with TRBD1. The CDR3 is 15 amino acids. The V segment lost 0 bases and the J segment 4 bases; nucleotides outside the gene matches: 4. Germline V lookup: CDR1 SGHRS, CDR2 YFSETQ. The CDR3 nucleotides are TGCGCCAGCAGCTTGGGGGACAGGGCGGGCTATGGCTACACCTTC. It codes for CASSLGDRAGYGYTF.

V gene TRBV9 combines with J gene TRBJ2-1, with D perhaps TRBD2 (5 bases). CDR3 length: 17 residues. V gave up 0 bases and J gave up 0 bases, with 13 bases separating them. The germline V gene has CDR1 SGDLS and CDR2 YYNGEE. The CDR3 region is CASSVEATGSSYNEQFF. The CDR3 region has the DNA TGTGCCAGCAGCGTAGAGGCTACGGGGAGCTCCTACAATGAGCAGTTCTTC.

This chain uses TRBV19 with TRBJ2-6; 7 positions agree with TRBD1. The CDR3 length is 15 residues. CDR1 and CDR2 from the germline V gene are LNHDA and SQIVND (reference sequence). V shed 5 bases and J 3 bases; nucleotides not matched to a gene: 4. The CDR3 protein is CASSADRVGANVLTF. CDR3 in DNA: TGTGCCAGTAGTGCAGACAGGGTTGGGGCCAACGTCCTGACTTTC.

This clone was seen a handful of times. The chain carries TRBV6-5 and TRBJ2-2; D remains unclear. Trimming cost V 6 bases and J 5 bases, with 13 bases left between them. CDR3 length: 14 residues. From germline, CDR1 is MNHEY and CDR2 SVGAGI. The CDR3 DNA reads as TGTGCCAGCAGAGCCCCGGCCGATACCGGGGAGCTGTTTTTT. Translating gives CASRAPADTGELFF.

The chain carries TRBV2 and TRBJ1-2; D is ambiguous. Germline V gene sequence: CDR1 SNHLY, CDR2 FYNNEI. This CDR3 has 14 amino acids. The ends were cut back, 3 bases at V and 4 bases at J, with 12 bases in the middle. The CDR3 DNA is TGTGCCAGCAGTGAGGGTCACTCGGGCTATGGCTACACCTTC. Residues: CASSEGHSGYGYTF. Based on the CDR3 plus reference TRBV2 and TRBJ1-2, the full variable domain is EPEVTQTPSHQVTQMGQEVILRCVPISNHLYFYWYRQILGQKVEFLVSFYNNEISEKSEIFDDQFSVERPDGSNFTLKIRSTKLEDSAMYFCASSEGHSGYGYTFGSGTRLTVV.

This rearrangement joins TRBV19 to TRBJ2-5; 10 bases fit TRBD1. Germline V gene lookup returns CDR1 LNHDA and CDR2 SQIVND (reference sequence). CDR3 length equals 15 residues. The ends lost 9 bases at V and 2 bases at J; junction bases unmatched: 9. The CDR3 loop is CASRSGTGAQETQYF. The CDR3 coding sequence is TGTGCCAGCCGATCCGGGACAGGGGCTCAAGAGACCCAGTACTTC.

The chain uses TRBV3-1 (or the pseudogene TRBV3-2) and TRBJ1-1; D may be TRBD1 (5 bases). The germline gives CDR1 LGHDT, CDR2 YNNKEL (reference sequence). This CDR3 contains 13 residues. V was pared by 2 bases and J by 4 bases, with 8 bases between. In DNA, the CDR3 is TGTGCCAGCAGCCAACAGGGCCTCACTGAAGCTTTCTTT. Its protein is CASSQQGLTEAFF.

Regarding this clone: In the same sample, other DNA sequences code for this CDR3. The V and J genes are TRBV6-2 or TRBV6-3 and TRBJ2-5, with D tentatively TRBD2 (6 bases). CDR3 size: 18 residues. The germline gives CDR1 MNHEY, CDR2 SVGEGT. The V end was cut by 0 bases, the J end by 11 bases, with 28 bases between. The CDR3 bases are TGTGCCAGCAGTTACTCGATTTGGGTGATGACTTCCCCGGGGACTCAGTACTTC. Its protein is CASSYSIWVMTSPGTQYF.

The genes are TRBV10-3 and TRBJ1-1; 7 nucleotides line up with TRBD1. This CDR3 has 14 residues. V lost 6 bases to trimming and J lost 1 base; unmatched junction nucleotides: 5. Germline V CDR1 and CDR2: ENHRY, SYGVKD. The CDR3 nucleotides are TGTGCCATCAGGGAGGGGGCTACGAACACTGAAGCTTTCTTT. Its translation is CAIREGATNTEAFF.

The rearrangement uses TRBV4-1 and TRBJ1-4; tentative D call: TRBD1 (5 bases). The CDR3 runs 15 residues. Trimming removed 0 bases from V and 8 bases from J, with 13 bases in between. CDR1 MGHRA and CDR2 YSYEKL come from the germline V gene. For the CDR3, the DNA is TGCGCCAGCAGCCAAGAACGAGCAGGGAACGAAAAACTGTTTTTT. The encoded protein is CASSQERAGNEKLFF.

The V call is TRBV28, the J call TRBJ1-1; 8 bases match TRBD1. After removal of 5 bases from V and 6 bases from J, the junction contained 8 bases not matched to a gene. Germline CDR1 is MDHEN and CDR2 is SYDVKM. CDR3 size: 14 residues. The CDR3, as DNA: TGTGCCAGCAGTCTCCGGACAGGGAGGTCTGAAGCTTTCTTT. This encodes CASSLRTGRSEAFF.

Details on this clone: This specimen includes other DNA sequences encoding the same CDR3. This chain uses TRBV14 with TRBJ1-1; D call uncertain. In germline, CDR1 is SGHDN, CDR2 FVKESK. The ends were cut back, 1 base at V and 1 base at J, with 4 bases in the middle. The CDR3 runs to 13 residues. The CDR3 region has the DNA TGTGCCAGCAGCCAAGGCGGGAACACTGAAGCTTTCTTT. It translates to CASSQGGNTEAFF.

The chain combines TRBV27 with TRBJ1-1, with a weak D call TRBD1 (6 bases). This CDR3 is built from 14 residues. Germline V CDR1 and CDR2: MNHEY, SMNVEV (reference sequence). V was pared by 2 bases and J by 3 bases, with 10 bases between. As DNA, the CDR3 is TGTGCCAGCAGTTTAAGAGCAGGGGACACTGAAGCTTTCTTT. Protein: CASSLRAGDTEAFF.

This chain links TRBV4-3 with TRBJ2-7; the D gene could be TRBD1 or TRBD2 (6 bases each). Germline assignment: CDR1 LGHNA and CDR2 YSLEER. V dropped 0 bases and J dropped 0 bases, with 12 bases sitting between them. CDR3 length equals 16 residues. CDR3 residues: CASSQDTGAISYEQYF. The CDR3 DNA is TGCGCCAGCAGCCAAGACACGGGGGCTATCTCCTACGAGCAGTACTTC.